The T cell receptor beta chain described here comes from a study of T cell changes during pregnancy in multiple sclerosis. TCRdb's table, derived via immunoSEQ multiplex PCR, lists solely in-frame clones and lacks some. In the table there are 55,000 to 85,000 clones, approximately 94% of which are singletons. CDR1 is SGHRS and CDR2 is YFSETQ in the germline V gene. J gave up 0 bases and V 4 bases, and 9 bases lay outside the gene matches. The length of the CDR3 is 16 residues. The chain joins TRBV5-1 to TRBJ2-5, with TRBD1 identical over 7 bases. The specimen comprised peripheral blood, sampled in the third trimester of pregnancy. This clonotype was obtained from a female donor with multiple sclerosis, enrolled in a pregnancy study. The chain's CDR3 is CASSPGLGQNQETQYF. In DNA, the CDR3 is TGCGCCAGCAGCCCCGGATTGGGACAGAACCAAGAGACCCAGTACTTC.